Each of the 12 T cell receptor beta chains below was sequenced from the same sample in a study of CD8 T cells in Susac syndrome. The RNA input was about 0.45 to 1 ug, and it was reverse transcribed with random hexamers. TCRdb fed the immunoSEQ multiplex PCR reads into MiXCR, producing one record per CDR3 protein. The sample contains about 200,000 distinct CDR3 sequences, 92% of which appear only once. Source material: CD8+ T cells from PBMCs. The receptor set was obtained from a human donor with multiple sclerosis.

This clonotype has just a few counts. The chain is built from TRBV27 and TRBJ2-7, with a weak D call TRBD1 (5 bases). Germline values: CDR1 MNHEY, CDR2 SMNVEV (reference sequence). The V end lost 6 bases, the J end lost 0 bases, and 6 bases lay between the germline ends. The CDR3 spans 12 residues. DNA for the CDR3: TGTGCCAGCAGGGACAACTCCTACGAGCAGTACTTC. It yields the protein CASRDNSYEQYF.

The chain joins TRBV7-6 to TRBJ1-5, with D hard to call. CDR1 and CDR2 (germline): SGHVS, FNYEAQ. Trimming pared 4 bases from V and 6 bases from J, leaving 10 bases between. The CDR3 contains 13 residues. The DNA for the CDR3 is TGTGCCAGCAGCTCCGCGGGAGGTCAGCCCCAGCATTTT. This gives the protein CASSSAGGQPQHF.

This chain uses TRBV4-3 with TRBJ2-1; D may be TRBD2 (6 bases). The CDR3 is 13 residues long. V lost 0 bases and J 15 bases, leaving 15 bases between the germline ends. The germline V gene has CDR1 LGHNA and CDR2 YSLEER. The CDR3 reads CASSQDRWEEGFF. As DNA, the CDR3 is TGCGCCAGCAGCCAAGATCGGTGGGAGGAGGGGTTCTTC.

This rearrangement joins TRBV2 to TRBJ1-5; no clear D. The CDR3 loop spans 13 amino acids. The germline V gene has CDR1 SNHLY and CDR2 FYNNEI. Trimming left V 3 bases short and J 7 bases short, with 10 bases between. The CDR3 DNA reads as TGTGCCAGCAGTGAGCCTCGAGGACAGCCCCAGCATTTT. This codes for CASSEPRGQPQHF. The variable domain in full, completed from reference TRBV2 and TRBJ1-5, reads EPEVTQTPSHQVTQMGQEVILRCVPISNHLYFYWYRQILGQKVEFLVSFYNNEISEKSEIFDDQFSVERPDGSNFTLKIRSTKLEDSAMYFCASSEPRGQPQHFGDGTRLSIL.

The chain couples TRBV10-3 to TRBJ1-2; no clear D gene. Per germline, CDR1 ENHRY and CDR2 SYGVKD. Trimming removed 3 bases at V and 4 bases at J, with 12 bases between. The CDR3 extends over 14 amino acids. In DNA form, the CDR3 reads TGTGCCATCAGTGATGGCAGGACCAGCTATGGCTACACCTTC. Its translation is CAISDGRTSYGYTF.

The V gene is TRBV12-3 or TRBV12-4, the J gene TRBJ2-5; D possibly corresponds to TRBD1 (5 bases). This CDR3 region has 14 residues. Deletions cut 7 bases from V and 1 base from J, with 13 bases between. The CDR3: CASKRPGFQETQYF. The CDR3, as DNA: TGTGCCAGCAAGCGACCAGGGTTCCAAGAGACCCAGTACTTC.

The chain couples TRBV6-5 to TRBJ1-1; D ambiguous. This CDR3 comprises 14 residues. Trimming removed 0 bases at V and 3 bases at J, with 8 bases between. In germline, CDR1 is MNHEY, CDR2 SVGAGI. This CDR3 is CASSYSGRDTEAFF. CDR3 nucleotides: TGTGCCAGCAGTTACTCGGGGAGAGACACTGAAGCTTTCTTT.

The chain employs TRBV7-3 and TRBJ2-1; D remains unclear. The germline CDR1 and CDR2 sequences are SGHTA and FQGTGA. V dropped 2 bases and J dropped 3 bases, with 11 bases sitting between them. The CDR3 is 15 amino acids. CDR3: CASSLEVSNYNEQFF. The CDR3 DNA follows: TGTGCCAGCAGCTTAGAGGTCTCGAACTACAATGAGCAGTTCTTC.

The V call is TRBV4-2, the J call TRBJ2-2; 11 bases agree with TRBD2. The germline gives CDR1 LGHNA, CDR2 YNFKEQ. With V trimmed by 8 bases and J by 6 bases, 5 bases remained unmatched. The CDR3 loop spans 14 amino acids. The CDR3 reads CASSRTSGSGELFF. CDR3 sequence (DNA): TGTGCCAGCTCCCGGACTAGCGGGTCCGGGGAGCTGTTTTTT.

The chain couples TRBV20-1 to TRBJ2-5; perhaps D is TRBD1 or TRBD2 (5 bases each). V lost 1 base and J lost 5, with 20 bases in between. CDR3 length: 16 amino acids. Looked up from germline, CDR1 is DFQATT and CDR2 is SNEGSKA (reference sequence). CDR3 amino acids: CSARALSAPWGETQYF. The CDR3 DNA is TGCAGTGCTAGAGCTCTCTCGGCCCCCTGGGGGGAGACCCAGTACTTC.

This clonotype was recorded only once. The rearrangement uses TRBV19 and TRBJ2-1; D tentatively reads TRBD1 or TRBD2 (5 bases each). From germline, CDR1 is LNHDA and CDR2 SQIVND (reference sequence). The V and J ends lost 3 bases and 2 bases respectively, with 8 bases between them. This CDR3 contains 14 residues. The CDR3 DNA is TGTGCCAGTAGTATCGGGGCCACCTACAATGAGCAGTTCTTC. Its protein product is CASSIGATYNEQFF.

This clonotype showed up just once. The CDR3 loop reads CASSHGLSYEQYF. Here the CDR3 DNA reads TGCGCCAGCAGCCACGGACTAAGCTACGAGCAGTACTTC. This sequence joins TRBV4-3 and TRBJ2-7, with D perhaps TRBD2 (6 bases). The CDR3 is 13 residues long. Per germline, CDR1 LGHNA and CDR2 YSLEER. V lost 3 bases and J 3 bases, leaving 9 bases between the germline ends.